The 23 T cell receptor beta chains in this list originate from one sample, sequenced in a study of T-cell memory formation after mild COVID-19. TCRdb ran MiXCR on the 5' RACE reads and lists one entry per CDR3 protein. This table holds 450,000 to 650,000 distinct CDR3 sequences, 15% to 20% found once. Sequencing was carried out using PBMCs or a T cell subset sorted from them (not recorded which). These TCRs come from an adult woman who had mild COVID-19 (a few samples of this study predate the infection). Cell type and time point are not known.

This rearrangement joins TRBV2 to TRBJ2-2; no clear D gene. Trimming took 2 bases from V and 4 from J, leaving 11 bases between them. The germline CDR1 and CDR2 sequences are SNHLY and FYNNEI. This CDR3 is built from 15 residues. CDR3 loop: CASSETRIATGELFF. CDR3 coding DNA: TGTGCCAGCAGTGAAACCCGGATTGCCACCGGGGAGCTGTTTTTT. The complete variable domain, with remaining parts taken from reference TRBV2 and TRBJ2-2, reads EPEVTQTPSHQVTQMGQEVILRCVPISNHLYFYWYRQILGQKVEFLVSFYNNEISEKSEIFDDQFSVERPDGSNFTLKIRSTKLEDSAMYFCASSETRIATGELFFGEGSRLTVL.

The chain combines TRBV30 with TRBJ2-3, with a tentative D call TRBD2 (6 bases). The germline V gene encodes CDR1 GTSNPN and CDR2 SVGIG (reference sequence). The CDR3 length is 12 residues. V lost 3 bases to trimming and J lost 3 bases, with 7 bases between them. The CDR3 reads CAWSRGTDTQYF. The CDR3, as DNA: TGTGCCTGGAGCCGGGGGACAGATACGCAGTATTTT. Combining the CDR3 with reference TRBV30 and TRBJ2-3 gives the whole variable domain SQTIHQWPATLVQPVGSPLSLECTVEGTSNPNLYWYRQAAGRGLQLLFYSVGIGQISSEVPQNLSASRPQDRQFILSSKKLLLSDSGFYLCAWSRGTDTQYFGPGTRLTVL.

This chain uses TRBV15 with TRBJ2-7; 12 bases map to TRBD2. This CDR3 is built from 13 residues. Per the germline V gene, CDR1 is LNHNV and CDR2 is YYDKDF (reference sequence). J was trimmed by 3 bases and V by 8 bases; bases with no gene match: 2. The CDR3: CATQLAGGYEQYF. The CDR3 DNA reads as TGTGCCACCCAACTAGCGGGAGGCTACGAGCAGTACTTC.

The gene calls are TRBV7-3 and TRBJ2-3; 8 positions match TRBD2. J was trimmed by 4 bases and V by 2 bases; bases with no gene match: 8. CDR3 length: 16 amino acids. Germline CDR1 SGHTA, CDR2 FQGTGA. The CDR3 nucleotides are TGTGCCAGCAGCTTATCGCCAGCGGGAGTCGCAGATACGCAGTATTTT. Encoded protein: CASSLSPAGVADTQYF.

This clonotype was detected a few times. The genes are TRBV12-3 or TRBV12-4 and TRBJ2-7, with D perhaps matching TRBD2 (6 bases). The CDR3 covers 12 residues. Trimming took 5 bases from V and 3 from J, leaving 8 bases between them. The CDR3 sequence is CASSVDYYEQYF. The CDR3 DNA is TGTGCCAGCAGTGTGGACTACTACGAGCAGTACTTC.

This clonotype was detected many times. The chain couples TRBV6-2 or TRBV6-3 to TRBJ1-5, with D uncertain. The germline V gene has CDR1 MNHEY and CDR2 SVGEGT. Deletions cut 6 bases from V and 6 bases from J, with 9 bases between. CDR3 size: 12 residues. As DNA, the CDR3 is TGTGCCAGCAGCTACGACACTCAGCCCCAGCATTTT. It codes for CASSYDTQPQHF.

The V and J genes are TRBV10-3 and TRBJ1-5; D call uncertain. Trimming removed 11 bases from V and 4 bases from J, with 15 bases in between. The CDR3 runs to 13 residues. Per the germline V gene, CDR1 is ENHRY and CDR2 is SYGVKD. As DNA, the CDR3 is TGTGCCTCCAAGGCTACAGATAATCAGCCCCAGCATTTT. Its translation: CASKATDNQPQHF.

This clonotype was counted once. The conserved final phenylalanine or tryptophan is absent from the CDR3, which likely points to a read error. No DNA is shown, since the ends of the CDR3 on it are uncertain; the CDR3 is the one TCRdb lists. The V gene is TRBV6-6, the J gene TRBJ2-7; the D call of TRBD1 is as the table states it, not checked on the DNA. The CDR3 is 11 amino acids long, termini counted. Germline CDR1 MNHNY, CDR2 SVGAGI (reference sequence). The CDR3 spells CASRTDRGRSI.

The gene calls are TRBV20-1 and TRBJ2-7; TRBD1 aligns across 12 bases. In germline, CDR1 is DFQATT, CDR2 SNEGSKA (reference sequence). The trim removed 5 bases at V and 5 bases at J, leaving 10 bases unmatched. The length of the CDR3 is 15 residues. This CDR3 is CSALIGTGGSHEQYF. The DNA of the CDR3 is TGCAGTGCTCTGATTGGGACAGGGGGCAGCCACGAGCAGTACTTC.

The V and J genes are TRBV3-1 and TRBJ2-7; no reliable D call. The CDR3 contains 17 residues. The germline gives CDR1 LGHDT, CDR2 YNNKEL (reference sequence). Trimming left V 2 bases short and J 0 bases short, with 17 bases between. The CDR3 sequence: CASSQPLATTGSYEQYF. CDR3 coding DNA: TGTGCCAGCAGCCAACCTCTTGCGACAACGGGCTCCTACGAGCAGTACTTC.

This clonotype was counted once. CDR3 protein: CASRLVGPWAYF. The DNA of the CDR3 is TGTGCAAGTCGCTTAGTAGGGCCATGGGCGTACTTC. The V call is TRBV12-2, the J call TRBJ2-4; TRBD2 is taken as the D call from the table, unchecked against the DNA. TRBV12-2 is shown as a pseudogene. The CDR3 runs 12 residues.

The CDR3, as DNA: TGTGCCAGCAGTGACCGGGACTATCTTAACACCGGGGAGCTGTTTTTT. Its translation: CASSDRDYLNTGELFF. V usage is TRBV25-1 and J usage is TRBJ2-2, with 7 bases identical to TRBD2. Trimming at V came to 3 bases and at J to 2 bases, leaving 6 bases not matched to a gene. The CDR3 has 16 amino acids. In germline, CDR1 is MGHDK, CDR2 SYGVNS.

The rearrangement joins TRBV7-8 to TRBJ1-1; D is ambiguous. Trimming took 4 bases from V and 2 from J, leaving 17 bases between them. CDR1 is SGHVS and CDR2 is FQNEAQ in the germline V gene. The CDR3 covers 16 residues. The CDR3 coding sequence is TGTGCCAGCAGCTCCGCCGAAGCAGCCTTCAACACTGAAGCTTTCTTT. It specifies CASSSAEAAFNTEAFF.

The CDR3 DNA reads as TGTGCCAGCAGCTCCCAGTTCCGCAGGTTCTTC. This encodes CASSSQFRRFF. The V call is TRBV11-2, the J call TRBJ2-1; D is undetermined. This CDR3 is built from 11 residues. V was shortened by 4 bases and J by 15 bases, with 13 bases between the two germline ends. From germline, CDR1 is SGHAT and CDR2 FQNNGV.

This clonotype was recorded many times. CDR3 bases: TGTGCCACGGGACTAGCGGGAGGATCGTGGCCCTACAATGAGCAGTTCTTC. Translation: CATGLAGGSWPYNEQFF. The rearrangement uses TRBV6-5 and TRBJ2-1; TRBD2 agrees at 15 bases. Trimming at V came to 10 bases and at J to 2 bases, leaving 9 bases not matched to a gene. CDR3 length: 17 residues. Germline V gene sequence: CDR1 MNHEY, CDR2 SVGAGI.

This clonotype has more than one count but fewer than ten. This chain joins TRBV20-1 and TRBJ2-7; no firm D call. The V gene lost 6 bases and the J gene lost 6 bases, with 21 bases spanning the gap. The CDR3 contains 14 residues. Germline CDR1 DFQATT, CDR2 SNEGSKA (reference sequence). The CDR3 reads CSARPWDLYGEQYF. Here the CDR3 DNA reads TGCAGTGCCCGACCTTGGGATCTCTACGGCGAGCAGTACTTC.

The CDR3: CSATGVGVIQNSPLHF. CDR3 DNA: TGCAGTGCTACGGGGGTCGGGGTAATACAAAATTCACCCCTCCACTTT. V is TRBV20-1 and J is TRBJ1-6; maybe TRBD1 (5 bases). The V gene's germline CDR1 is DFQATT and CDR2 SNEGSKA (reference sequence). The ends were cut back, 4 bases at V and 7 bases at J, with 20 bases in the middle. The CDR3 extends over 16 amino acids.

This clonotype was seen a handful of times. The chain combines TRBV4-2 with TRBJ2-1; D not certain. Germline values: CDR1 LGHNA, CDR2 YNFKEQ. This CDR3 has 16 residues. V lost 0 bases and J 0 bases, leaving 9 bases between the germline ends. This CDR3 is CASSQESASSYNEQFF. The CDR3 coding sequence is TGTGCCAGCAGCCAAGAGTCGGCCAGCTCCTACAATGAGCAGTTCTTC.

The table lists this clonotype with a few counts. The chain uses TRBV7-3 and TRBJ2-1; D might be TRBD2 (5 bases). The CDR3 consists of 16 residues. From germline, CDR1 is SGHTA and CDR2 FQGTGA. The V and J ends lost 5 bases and 4 bases respectively, with 18 bases between them. The CDR3 region is CASSPGWVGMYNEQFF. In DNA, the CDR3 is TGTGCCAGCAGCCCTGGATGGGTCGGGATGTACAATGAGCAGTTCTTC.

This clonotype was detected ten times or more. The V and J genes are TRBV4-1 and TRBJ2-1; TRBD1 matches at 10 bases. V dropped 5 bases and J dropped 5; count of bases not matched to a gene: 6. CDR1 is MGHRA and CDR2 is YSYEKL in the germline V gene. The CDR3 sequence is 15 residues long. CDR3 protein: CASSSPGTGDNEQFF. The CDR3 DNA reads TGCGCCAGCAGCTCGCCCGGGACAGGGGACAATGAGCAGTTCTTC.

The chain uses TRBV5-1 and TRBJ1-2; D remains unclear. CDR1 is SGHRS and CDR2 is YFSETQ in the germline V gene. CDR3 size: 15 residues. V dropped 2 bases and J dropped 2 bases, with 13 bases sitting between them. In nucleotides, the CDR3 is TGCGCCAGCAGCTTTTCGGAGGCCTCAAACTATGGCTACACCTTC. It codes for CASSFSEASNYGYTF.

The CDR3 reads CSVEVGGPNQPQHF. The CDR3 DNA reads TGCAGCGTTGAAGTAGGAGGGCCCAATCAGCCCCAGCATTTT. The V call is TRBV29-1, the J call TRBJ1-5; the D is unclear. CDR3 length: 14 residues. Trimming took off 1 base at V and 3 bases at J, with 10 bases between the two ends. CDR1 and CDR2 from the germline V gene are SQVTM and ANQGSEA.

The rearrangement joins TRBV3-1 to TRBJ1-2, with D possibly matching TRBD1 (5 bases). Germline V gene data show CDR1 as LGHDT and CDR2 as YNNKEL (reference sequence). Trimming took off 0 bases at V and 4 bases at J, with 18 bases between the two ends. CDR3 length equals 17 residues. The CDR3 bases are TGTGCCAGCAGCCAAGAAAGGGGCAGACCGCTAAGCTATGGCTACACCTTC. The encoded protein is CASSQERGRPLSYGYTF.